Shown below are 14 T cell receptor beta chains from a single sample sequenced in a study of blood T cell repertoires in COVID-19. Clones were read by immunoSEQ multiplex PCR, and TCRdb kept only the in-frame ones, dropping some. The sample has roughly 30,000 clones; under 80% are singletons. The material sequenced was peripheral blood. The receptors shown here come from a man in his 70s with acute or convalescent COVID-19.

This clone was observed a handful of times. The chain carries TRBV28 and TRBJ1-2; no reliable D call. With 6 bases removed from V and 1 base from J, the gap between germline ends came to 3 bases. Germline CDR1 MDHEN, CDR2 SYDVKM. The CDR3 extends over 11 amino acids. For the CDR3, the DNA is TGTGCCAGCAGCCTTAACTATGGCTACACCTTC. This sequence encodes CASSLNYGYTF.

This chain joins TRBV5-4 and TRBJ2-7; 8 bases agree with TRBD2. V lost 3 bases, J lost 3 bases, and 8 bases stayed unmatched. This CDR3 is 15 amino acids long. Per germline, CDR1 SGHNT and CDR2 YYREEE (reference sequence). CDR3 DNA: TGTGCCAGCAGCTCGAAGCGGGAGAAGTTCTACGAGCAGTACTTC. Its protein product is CASSSKREKFYEQYF.

This chain joins TRBV19 and TRBJ2-7, with a tentative D call TRBD1 (6 bases). The germline CDR1 and CDR2 sequences are LNHDA and SQIVND (reference sequence). The germline V and J ends were trimmed by 0 bases and 6 bases, with 9 bases remaining between them. The length of the CDR3 is 13 residues. The CDR3 reads CASSIELQGEQYF. The CDR3, as DNA: TGTGCCAGTAGTATAGAACTACAGGGCGAGCAGTACTTC. Together with reference TRBV19 and TRBJ2-7, the CDR3 gives the full variable domain: DGGITQSPKYLFRKEGQNVTLSCEQNLNHDAMYWYRQDPGQGLRLIYYSQIVNDFQKGDIAEGYSVSREKKESFPLTVTSAQKNPTAFYLCASSIELQGEQYFGPGTRLTVT.

V usage is TRBV28 and J usage is TRBJ1-2; D remains unclear. This CDR3 spans 12 amino acids. Trimming pared 5 bases from V and 3 bases from J, leaving 7 bases between. In germline, CDR1 is MDHEN, CDR2 SYDVKM. CDR3 protein: CASSVPYYGYTF. The CDR3 DNA is TGTGCCAGCAGTGTCCCCTACTATGGCTACACCTTC.

In its sample, this clone was seen a few times. This chain links TRBV2 with TRBJ2-3; no firm D call. Trimming shortened V by 3 bases and J by 8 bases, and 12 bases separated the two germline ends. The CDR3 totals 13 residues. Germline V gene sequence: CDR1 SNHLY, CDR2 FYNNEI. The CDR3 loop reads CASSDGERRTQYF. The CDR3 DNA is TGTGCCAGCAGTGATGGAGAGAGACGTACGCAGTATTTT.

This clone was detected a few times. V and J are TRBV7-9 and TRBJ2-1; 7 bases match TRBD2. The CDR3 is 16 amino acids. The germline V gene encodes CDR1 SEHNR and CDR2 FQNEAQ (reference sequence). Unmatched junction bases numbered 10, after V lost 3 bases and J lost 5 bases. The CDR3 protein is CASSFSAGVVHNEQFF. The DNA for the CDR3 is TGTGCCAGCAGCTTCTCTGCGGGGGTCGTGCACAATGAGCAGTTCTTC.

This sequence joins TRBV5-4 and TRBJ2-6; 7 bases are shared with TRBD1. The length of the CDR3 is 17 residues. Germline V gives CDR1 SGHNT, CDR2 YYREEE (reference sequence). V lost 7 bases to trimming and J lost 4 bases; unmatched junction nucleotides: 14. The CDR3 spells CASGYRGAFQGANVLTF. CDR3 coding DNA: TGTGCCAGCGGCTACAGGGGCGCCTTTCAAGGGGCCAACGTCCTGACTTTC.

The chain links TRBV6-4 to TRBJ2-5, with no clear D. The V end was cut by 4 bases, the J end by 4 bases, with 10 bases between. CDR1 is MRHNA and CDR2 is SNTAGT in the germline V gene. The length of the CDR3 is 13 residues. The CDR3 DNA is TGTGCCAGCAGTGTCGGTCCAGGAGAGACCCAGTACTTC. Its protein product is CASSVGPGETQYF.

This clone appeared once. The chain links TRBV7-9 to TRBJ2-7; D not certain. Deletions cut 6 bases from V and 3 bases from J, with 9 bases between. This CDR3 comprises 12 residues. CDR1 and CDR2 (germline): SEHNR, FQNEAQ (reference sequence). CDR3 sequence reads: CASSDIIYEQYF. In DNA form, the CDR3 reads TGTGCCAGCAGTGACATCATCTACGAGCAGTACTTC. Full variable domain (remainder filled in from reference TRBV7-9 and TRBJ2-7): DTGVSQNPRHKITKRGQNVTFRCDPISEHNRLYWYRQTLGQGPEFLTYFQNEAQLEKSRLLSDRFSAERPKGSFSTLEIQRTEQGDSAMYLCASSDIIYEQYFGPGTRLTVT.

The rearrangement uses TRBV19 and TRBJ2-3, with 7 bases identical to TRBD1. This CDR3 comprises 15 residues. From germline, CDR1 is LNHDA and CDR2 SQIVND (reference sequence). Trimming cost V 0 bases and J 5 bases; bases outside gene matches: 5. CDR3 coding DNA: TGTGCCAGTAGTATAGATCAAACAGGGGAAGATACGCAGTATTTT. Amino acids: CASSIDQTGEDTQYF.

The genes are TRBV11-1 and TRBJ2-7, with a weak D call TRBD1 (5 bases). Germline V CDR1 and CDR2: SGHAT, FQDESV (reference sequence). Trimming removed 1 base at V and 0 bases at J, with 7 bases between. The CDR3 extends over 14 amino acids. CDR3 nucleotides: TGTGCCAGCAGCTTAGGACAGCTCTCCTACGAGCAGTACTTC. It specifies CASSLGQLSYEQYF.

V usage is TRBV2 and J usage is TRBJ1-5, with 8 bases matching TRBD1. This CDR3 contains 15 residues. The germline V gene encodes CDR1 SNHLY and CDR2 FYNNEI. The V segment lost 5 bases and the J segment 0 bases; nucleotides outside the gene matches: 3. The CDR3 sequence: CASSRQGPSNQPQHF. The CDR3 nucleotides are TGTGCCAGCAGTCGACAGGGGCCTAGCAATCAGCCCCAGCATTTT.

The V and J genes are TRBV30 and TRBJ1-2; 9 nucleotides align to TRBD1. Germline lookup yields CDR1 GTSNPN and CDR2 SVGIG (reference sequence). This CDR3 has 13 residues. V was pared by 2 bases and J by 12 bases, with 10 bases of the junction left unmatched. The CDR3 sequence: CAWSQQGTGFDTF. As DNA, the CDR3 is TGTGCCTGGAGTCAACAGGGGACAGGGTTTGACACCTTC.

This chain links TRBV19 with TRBJ2-5; 8 positions match TRBD2. The CDR3 totals 15 residues. Per the germline V gene, CDR1 is LNHDA and CDR2 is SQIVND (reference sequence). Unmatched junction bases numbered 6, after V lost 4 bases and J lost 2 bases. The CDR3 protein is CASSSTSGSQETQYF. The CDR3 DNA is TGTGCCAGTAGTAGCACTAGCGGTTCACAAGAGACCCAGTACTTC.